Following are 18 T cell receptor beta chains from one sample sequenced in a study of identifying expanded T cells in peripheral blood. Assay: immunoSEQ multiplex PCR; the TCRdb copy retains only in-frame clones and omits some. Among more than 90,000 clones listed, around 88% were seen once. The specimen was blood. These receptors originate from a person between 18 and 75 years old in good health.

The chain uses TRBV7-2 and TRBJ1-2; D unclear. The germline V gene encodes CDR1 SGHTA and CDR2 FQGNSA. There are 14 residues in the CDR3. V shed 0 bases and J shed 6 bases, with 11 bases lying between them. The CDR3 nucleotides read TGTGCCAGCAGCTTAGCCACCCACTCGGATGGCTACACCTTC. The encoded protein is CASSLATHSDGYTF.

The V gene is TRBV5-1, the J gene TRBJ2-5; D is unresolved. Germline-derived CDR1 and CDR2 are SGHRS and YFSETQ. Trimming removed 4 bases from V and 5 bases from J, with 12 bases in between. The CDR3 is made up of 13 amino acids. Written as DNA, the CDR3 is TGCGCCAGCAGCGCCATTTGGCCTGAGACCCAGTACTTC. Amino acid sequence: CASSAIWPETQYF.

The chain carries TRBV7-2 and TRBJ1-2; 7 nucleotides line up with TRBD1. Germline assignment: CDR1 SGHTA and CDR2 FQGNSA. This CDR3 contains 15 residues. V shed 0 bases, J shed 2 bases, and the junction held 3 bases outside the gene matches. CDR3 region: CASSLALGQNYGYTF. The CDR3 nucleotides are TGTGCCAGCAGCTTAGCCCTGGGACAGAACTATGGCTACACCTTC.

Here the CDR3 reads CASSEGGAGYTF. The DNA for the CDR3 is TGCGCCAGCAGTGAGGGAGGCGCTGGCTACACCTTC. The chain carries TRBV10-2 and TRBJ1-2; no firm D call. Germline values: CDR1 WSHSY, CDR2 SAAADI. The V and J ends lost 2 bases and 7 bases respectively, with 8 bases between them. The CDR3 is 12 residues long.

The CDR3 sequence is CASSPGTGGLEQYF. DNA for the CDR3: TGTGCCAGCTCACCCGGGACAGGGGGTCTCGAGCAGTACTTC. This chain uses TRBV18 with TRBJ2-7, with 11 positions matching TRBD1. V was clipped by 3 bases and J by 6 bases; unmatched bases: 4. Germline CDR1 KGHSH, CDR2 LQKENI. The CDR3 extends over 14 amino acids.

The rearrangement joins TRBV6-4 to TRBJ2-7, with D unresolved. The length of the CDR3 is 14 residues. The V end was cut by 2 bases, the J end by 5 bases, with 13 bases between. Germline CDR1 MRHNA, CDR2 SNTAGT. The CDR3 bases are TGTGCCAGCAGTGACATAACAGAAGACCACGAGCAGTACTTC. This encodes CASSDITEDHEQYF.

The genes are TRBV27 and TRBJ2-7; no definite D call. The CDR3 contains 14 residues. The V end lost 5 bases, the J end lost 2 bases, and 13 bases lay between the germline ends. Germline assignment: CDR1 MNHEY and CDR2 SMNVEV (reference sequence). The CDR3 is CASSESVLTYEQYF. The CDR3 DNA sequence: TGTGCCAGCAGTGAATCCGTTTTGACCTACGAGCAGTACTTC.

The V and J genes are TRBV6-6 and TRBJ1-5, with D unclear. The CDR3 runs 16 residues. The germline V and J ends were trimmed by 0 bases and 2 bases, with 11 bases remaining between them. Germline V lookup: CDR1 MNHNY, CDR2 SVGAGI (reference sequence). CDR3 in DNA: TGTGCCAGCAGTTACTCGGTCAGTACGCGCAATCAGCCCCAGCATTTT. Its protein is CASSYSVSTRNQPQHF.

This clone was seen only once. The CDR3 nucleotides are TGTGCCAGCAGCCCGTTATACGAAGATCAGCCCCAGCATTTT. As protein: CASSPLYEDQPQHF. The gene calls are TRBV7-2 and TRBJ1-5; D gene ambiguous. The V end was cut by 5 bases, the J end by 5 bases, with 13 bases between. CDR3 length: 14 residues. Per germline, CDR1 SGHTA and CDR2 FQGNSA.

The rearrangement links TRBV7-2 to TRBJ2-7, with 9 bases aligning to TRBD1. This CDR3 spans 14 amino acids. V was clipped by 3 bases and J by 4 bases; unmatched bases: 4. The germline V gene encodes CDR1 SGHTA and CDR2 FQGNSA. CDR3 sequence: CASSFGQGWYEQYF. The CDR3 DNA is TGTGCCAGCAGCTTTGGACAGGGGTGGTACGAGCAGTACTTC.

V and J are TRBV10-2 and TRBJ2-3; TRBD2 matches at 9 bases. V was clipped by 10 bases and J by 2 bases; unmatched bases: 7. Germline values: CDR1 WSHSY, CDR2 SAAADI. The CDR3 is 14 amino acids. In DNA, the CDR3 is TGCGCCACCTCGACTAGCGGAATCACAGATACGCAGTATTTT. Protein: CATSTSGITDTQYF.

The rearrangement joins TRBV15 to TRBJ2-6; a weak D match, TRBD2 (5 bases). Germline-derived CDR1 and CDR2 are LNHNV and YYDKDF (reference sequence). V was shortened by 1 base and J by 0 bases, with 7 bases between the two germline ends. The CDR3 runs 16 residues. CDR3 region: CATSRVGNSGANVLTF. CDR3 DNA: TGTGCCACCAGCAGAGTCGGGAACTCTGGGGCCAACGTCCTGACTTTC.

The rearrangement joins TRBV5-1 to TRBJ2-5; TRBD2 matches 16 bases. From germline, CDR1 is SGHRS and CDR2 YFSETQ. J was trimmed by 5 bases and V by 6 bases; bases with no gene match: 10. The CDR3 sequence is 17 residues long. CDR3 region: CASTPLGLAGGRETQYF. CDR3 bases: TGCGCCAGCACCCCCCTGGGACTAGCGGGGGGGAGGGAGACCCAGTACTTC. Looking up the rest from reference TRBV5-1 and TRBJ2-5 gives the full variable domain: KAGVTQTPRYLIKTRGQQVTLSCSPISGHRSVSWYQQTPGQGLQFLFEYFSETQRNKGNFPGRFSGRQFSNSRSEMNVSTLELGDSALYLCASTPLGLAGGRETQYFGPGTRLLVL.

The chain couples TRBV27 to TRBJ2-5; TRBD2 is a possible D gene (6 bases). The CDR3 runs to 13 residues. Germline V lookup: CDR1 MNHEY, CDR2 SMNVEV (reference sequence). The V end was cut by 3 bases, the J end by 9 bases, with 14 bases between. The CDR3 DNA reads TGTGCCAGCAGTTTCGGAGTCCCGGGGGCCCAGTACTTC. Amino acids: CASSFGVPGAQYF.

This clone was detected only a few times. This sequence joins TRBV7-2 and TRBJ1-6; D is possibly TRBD1 (5 bases). Trimming stripped 5 bases from V and 8 bases from J, with 16 bases between. The CDR3 has 15 amino acids. Germline CDR1 and CDR2: SGHTA and FQGNSA. Written as DNA, the CDR3 is TGTGCCAGCAGCCGAGAGGGCAGGGCTTATTCACCCCTCCACTTT. Protein sequence: CASSREGRAYSPLHF.

This chain uses TRBV4-3 with TRBJ1-4; no firm D call. Germline V lookup: CDR1 LGHNA, CDR2 YSLEER. Trimming shortened V by 0 bases and J by 7 bases, and 18 bases separated the two germline ends. CDR3 length equals 17 residues. The CDR3 protein is CASSQDPLEGQSEKLFF. CDR3 in DNA: TGCGCCAGCAGCCAAGACCCGCTTGAGGGTCAATCTGAAAAACTGTTTTTT.

This chain joins TRBV11-2 and TRBJ1-3, with a weak D call TRBD1 (5 bases). CDR1 and CDR2 (germline): SGHAT, FQNNGV. V dropped 7 bases and J dropped 2 bases, with 9 bases sitting between them. The CDR3 spans 13 residues. The CDR3, as DNA: TGTGCCAGCACCGCAGGGACTGGAAACACCATATATTTT. It translates to CASTAGTGNTIYF.

This clone has just a few counts. This chain connects TRBV15 to TRBJ1-5; D unresolved. Trimming pared 3 bases from V and 2 bases from J, leaving 8 bases between. The CDR3 is 14 residues long. Germline assignment: CDR1 LNHNV and CDR2 YYDKDF (reference sequence). CDR3 amino acids: CATSSGVGNQPQHF. The CDR3 nucleotides read TGTGCCACCAGCAGCGGGGTTGGCAATCAGCCCCAGCATTTT.